This T cell receptor (beta chain) was recorded in a study of OX40 agonist ivuxolimab in advanced cancers. Study information: Dose-escalation patients suffered from hepatocellular carcinoma, melanoma, renal cell or head and neck cancer. Three patients, one with hepatocellular carcinoma and two with cutaneous melanoma, responded partially.

General study results and limits: Clonal expansion from baseline to week 6 occurred in both CD4+ and CD8+ T cells. Expanded clones were, on average, more numerous among CD8+ T cells than CD4+.

Concerning this clone itself: Its antigen is unknown.

TCRdb's copy holds only in-frame clones and misses some; the assay was immunoSEQ multiplex PCR. The sample lists fewer than 70,000 clones; approximately 84% were seen once. The clonotype originates from an adult with an advanced solid tumor such as melanoma, head and neck, liver or kidney cancer. Sequences were derived from CD4+ or CD8+ T cells sorted from blood, sampled in a trial of the OX40 agonist ivuxolimab.

The CDR3 here is CASGLLGRSSTNEKLFF. The CDR3 bases are TGTGCCAGTGGGCTGTTGGGCAGGTCTTCAACTAATGAAAAACTGTTTTTT. The J gene is TRBJ1-4, the V gene TRBV19; D call uncertain. V lost 8 bases, J lost 0 bases, and 19 bases lay in between. Germline assignment: CDR1 LNHDA and CDR2 SQIVND (reference sequence). This CDR3 has 17 amino acids.